This is a list of T cell receptor beta chains from one sample in a study of blood T cell repertoires in COVID-19. Measured with immunoSEQ multiplex PCR; TCRdb has only the in-frame clones, and not every one. The repertoire holds some 80,000 clones, with about 89% as singletons. The source material was peripheral blood. The receptors were gathered from a man aged 45 to 65 with COVID-19, enrolled during active disease. The CDR3 runs from the conserved cysteine through the conserved F or W. A D gene is named only where the DNA matches it firmly. Only part of the rows carry a size: once, few, many, or a class if the clone is expanded.

V gene: TRBV4-3; J gene: TRBJ2-1; D gene: TRBD1; clone size: NA; CDR3 DNA: TGCGCCAGCAGCCAAGGCAGGGGGTTTGAGCAGTTCTTC; CDR3 protein: CASSQGRGFEQFF
V gene: TRBV5-1; J gene: TRBJ1-1; D gene: NA; clone size: NA; CDR3 DNA: TGCGCCAGCAGCCCGATTGGGACACAGGTGAACACTGAAGCTTTCTTT; CDR3 protein: CASSPIGTQVNTEAFF
V gene: TRBV28; J gene: TRBJ2-4; D gene: TRBD1; clone size: NA; CDR3 DNA: TGTGCCAGCAGCCGCCCTTGGGACAGGGGTAACATTCAGTACTTC; CDR3 protein: CASSRPWDRGNIQYF
V gene: TRBV3-1/TRBV3-2; J gene: TRBJ2-2; D gene: NA; clone size: NA; CDR3 DNA: TGTGCCAGCAGCCCTCCCGGACTCCGCGGGGCCGGGGAGCTGTTTTTT; CDR3 protein: CASSPPGLRGAGELFF
V gene: TRBV6-6; J gene: TRBJ2-3; D gene: TRBD2; clone size: NA; CDR3 DNA: TGTGCCAGCAGTCCTAGCGGGAGGCCAGATACGCAGTATTTT; CDR3 protein: CASSPSGRPDTQYF
V gene: TRBV19; J gene: TRBJ2-1; D gene: NA; clone size: NA; CDR3 DNA: TGTGCCAGTAGTAGACAGGATGTCGATGAGCAGTTCTTC; CDR3 protein: CASSRQDVDEQFF
V gene: TRBV7-9; J gene: TRBJ1-6; D gene: TRBD1; clone size: NA; CDR3 DNA: TGTGCCAGCAGCTTGGGACAGGGAGGCAATTCACCCCTCCACTTT; CDR3 protein: CASSLGQGGNSPLHF
V gene: TRBV2; J gene: TRBJ1-6; D gene: NA; clone size: NA; CDR3 DNA: TGTGCCAGCAGACCGGGGGGCTCCTATAATTCACCCCTCCACTTT; CDR3 protein: CASRPGGSYNSPLHF
V gene: TRBV5-1; J gene: TRBJ2-5; D gene: TRBD1; clone size: NA; CDR3 DNA: TGCGCCAGCAGGTGGCAGGGGGCGCTTTTGGAGACCCAGTACTTC; CDR3 protein: CASRWQGALLETQYF
V gene: TRBV18; J gene: TRBJ2-3; D gene: TRBD2; clone size: NA; CDR3 DNA: TGTGCCAGCTCACCCGCCGCCGGGACTAGCGGGATGTCAGCTAGCACAGATACGCAGTATTTT; CDR3 protein: CASSPAAGTSGMSASTDTQYF
V gene: TRBV30; J gene: TRBJ2-1; D gene: NA; clone size: NA; CDR3 DNA: TGTGCCTGGAGTACTACTAGAGTCGAAGGATTCTTC; CDR3 protein: CAWSTTRVEGFF
V gene: TRBV7-2; J gene: TRBJ2-1; D gene: TRBD2; clone size: NA; CDR3 DNA: TGTGCCAGCAGCCCAAGGGTAGCGGGAAGTCAAGTCTTC; CDR3 protein: CASSPRVAGSQVF
V gene: TRBV5-6; J gene: TRBJ2-4; D gene: NA; clone size: NA; CDR3 DNA: TGTGCCAGCAGCGGAACAGGGTCGGGAAACATTCAGTACTTC; CDR3 protein: CASSGTGSGNIQYF
V gene: TRBV19; J gene: TRBJ2-1; D gene: NA; clone size: NA; CDR3 DNA: TGTGCCAGTAGGACTAGAGGAACCTACAATGAGCAGTTCTTC; CDR3 protein: CASRTRGTYNEQFF
V gene: TRBV7-9; J gene: TRBJ2-3; D gene: TRBD1; clone size: NA; CDR3 DNA: TGTGCCAGCACCAGAATAGGGACAGTTGGAGATACGCAGTATTTT; CDR3 protein: CASTRIGTVGDTQYF
V gene: TRBV30; J gene: TRBJ1-4; D gene: NA; clone size: NA; CDR3 DNA: TGTGCCTGGTCAGCGGACGCTAATGAAAAACTGTTTTTT; CDR3 protein: CAWSADANEKLFF
V gene: TRBV18; J gene: TRBJ1-1; D gene: NA; clone size: NA; CDR3 DNA: TGTGCCAGCTCACCTATCAACAGGGTTTTAGGTGACACTGAAGCTTTCTTT; CDR3 protein: CASSPINRVLGDTEAFF
V gene: TRBV7-9; J gene: TRBJ2-1; D gene: NA; clone size: NA; CDR3 DNA: TGTGCCAGCAGCTTACCCGGGGCCTACAATGAGCAGTTCTTC; CDR3 protein: CASSLPGAYNEQFF
V gene: TRBV11-2; J gene: TRBJ2-5; D gene: TRBD1; clone size: NA; CDR3 DNA: TGTGCCAGCAGCTTAGCCCGACCCCCCGACAGGGGGTGGGAGACCCAGTACTTC; CDR3 protein: CASSLARPPDRGWETQYF
V gene: TRBV6-1; J gene: TRBJ1-4; D gene: NA; clone size: NA; CDR3 DNA: TGTGCCAGCAGTGAATTGGGGATAGAGGGTGAAAAACTGTTTTTT; CDR3 protein: CASSELGIEGEKLFF
V gene: TRBV7-9; J gene: TRBJ2-1; D gene: TRBD2; clone size: NA; CDR3 DNA: TGTGCCAGCAGCTCCCCACTAGCGGGAGGGCCAAATGAGCAGTTCTTC; CDR3 protein: CASSSPLAGGPNEQFF
V gene: TRBV18; J gene: TRBJ1-4; D gene: NA; clone size: NA; CDR3 DNA: TGTGCCAGCTCACCCGGGGAAGCAGGGGCAACTAATGAAAAACTGTTTTTT; CDR3 protein: CASSPGEAGATNEKLFF
V gene: TRBV4-1; J gene: TRBJ2-3; D gene: TRBD1; clone size: NA; CDR3 DNA: TGCGCCAGCAGCACCCGGACAGGGGCGACAGATACGCAGTATTTT; CDR3 protein: CASSTRTGATDTQYF
V gene: TRBV6-6; J gene: TRBJ1-1; D gene: NA; clone size: NA; CDR3 DNA: TGTGCCAGCAGTTACCTTACCGGCACTGAAGCTTTCTTT; CDR3 protein: CASSYLTGTEAFF
V gene: TRBV6-5; J gene: TRBJ2-1; D gene: NA; clone size: NA; CDR3 DNA: TGTGCCAGCAAGAGGGAGAGCTCCTACAATGAGCAGTTCTTC; CDR3 protein: CASKRESSYNEQFF
V gene: TRBV27; J gene: TRBJ1-1; D gene: NA; clone size: NA; CDR3 DNA: TGTGCCAGCAGTTTATCCACAGGGAGCACTGAAGCTTTCTTT; CDR3 protein: CASSLSTGSTEAFF
V gene: TRBV7-3; J gene: TRBJ2-5; D gene: TRBD2; clone size: once; CDR3 DNA: TGTGCCAGCAGCTTAAATTCGGGAGGGCAGGAGACCCAGTACTTC; CDR3 protein: CASSLNSGGQETQYF
V gene: TRBV7-6; J gene: TRBJ2-7; D gene: TRBD2; clone size: NA; CDR3 DNA: TGTGCCAGCAGCGGGAGGGGACTAGCGGGAGTTTCCGAGCAGTACTTC; CDR3 protein: CASSGRGLAGVSEQYF
V gene: TRBV2; J gene: TRBJ1-2; D gene: NA; clone size: once; CDR3 DNA: TGTGCCAGCAGTGGTACGACAGCGATCTATGGCTACACCTTC; CDR3 protein: CASSGTTAIYGYTF